Shown below are 16 T cell receptor beta chains from a single sample sequenced in a study of cytomegalovirus exposure and HLA in healthy donors. Some clones are missing from TCRdb's copy, which holds only in-frame ones; the method was immunoSEQ multiplex PCR. The sample holds 150,000 to 200,000 clones; around 92% are singletons and the top ten take 4% to 4.5%. The sample was PBMCs. The receptors derive from a man younger than 30 in good health and CMV-seropositive.

The chain joins TRBV6-1 to TRBJ1-1; the D gene is possibly TRBD1 (5 bases). V lost 6 bases and J lost 2, with 7 bases in between. This CDR3 is built from 12 residues. Per germline, CDR1 MNHNS and CDR2 SASEGT. Here the CDR3 DNA reads TGTGCCAGCAGCCAGGGCAACACTGAAGCTTTCTTT. Encoded protein: CASSQGNTEAFF.

V usage is TRBV18 and J usage is TRBJ1-5; no clear D. Germline V lookup: CDR1 KGHSH, CDR2 LQKENI. V dropped 2 bases and J dropped 5 bases, with 10 bases sitting between them. The CDR3 totals 14 residues. CDR3 sequence (DNA): TGTGCCAGCTCACCAGGTCGCGTGGATCAGCCCCAGCATTTT. Translating it yields CASSPGRVDQPQHF.

The gene calls are TRBV6-1 and TRBJ2-5; a weak D match, TRBD1 (6 bases). The length of the CDR3 is 15 residues. The germline V gene has CDR1 MNHNS and CDR2 SASEGT. Trimming shortened V by 5 bases and J by 4 bases, and 17 bases separated the two germline ends. CDR3 protein: CASSSRLGAGETQYF. The CDR3, as DNA: TGTGCCAGCAGTTCTCGGCTGGGGGCGGGAGAGACCCAGTACTTC.

This rearrangement joins TRBV2 to TRBJ1-2; D may be TRBD1 (6 bases). Trimming removed 6 bases at V and 4 bases at J, with 18 bases between. Germline-derived CDR1 and CDR2 are SNHLY and FYNNEI. The CDR3 extends over 15 amino acids. The CDR3 loop reads CASSALIQGPYGYTF. The DNA of the CDR3 is TGTGCCAGCAGCGCGCTCATCCAGGGGCCCTATGGCTACACCTTC.

The CDR3 coding sequence is TGTGCCAGCAAGGGACTAGCGGAACCCACCTACGAGCAGTACTTC. The encoded protein is CASKGLAEPTYEQYF. This sequence joins TRBV6-5 and TRBJ2-7, with TRBD2 matching over 11 bases. The V gene's germline CDR1 is MNHEY and CDR2 SVGAGI. This CDR3 region has 15 residues. The V gene end was trimmed by 7 bases and the J gene end by 2 bases; junction bases not matched to a gene: 7.

This sequence joins TRBV5-6 and TRBJ2-3; D not resolved. Germline CDR1 SGHDT, CDR2 YYEEEE. The CDR3 covers 14 residues. Trimming cost V 7 bases and J 0 bases, with 12 bases left between them. The CDR3 protein is CASRRGVSTDTQYF. CDR3 sequence (DNA): TGTGCCAGCCGACGCGGAGTTAGCACAGATACGCAGTATTTT.

This clone has a single count. The rearrangement uses TRBV5-1 and TRBJ2-7; 7 bases agree with TRBD2. This CDR3 spans 15 amino acids. With V trimmed by 4 bases and J by 3 bases, 10 bases remained unmatched. Germline V gives CDR1 SGHRS, CDR2 YFSETQ. CDR3 sequence (DNA): TGCGCCAGCAGCCCCGTGTCTAGCGGCCTCTACGAGCAGTACTTC. The encoded protein is CASSPVSSGLYEQYF.

The chain joins TRBV4-1 to TRBJ2-7; 12 nucleotides agree with TRBD2. The CDR3 is made up of 16 amino acids. V dropped 4 bases and J dropped 5; count of bases not matched to a gene: 9. Germline-derived CDR1 and CDR2 are MGHRA and YSYEKL. The CDR3 here is CASSRDSSGRADEQYF. The CDR3 DNA is TGCGCCAGCAGCCGCGACTCTAGCGGGAGGGCCGACGAGCAGTACTTC.

In this sample, this clone turned up once. The J gene is TRBJ2-7, the V gene TRBV6-1; D is uncertain. There are 13 residues in the CDR3. Germline CDR1 is MNHNS and CDR2 is SASEGT. The V end was cut by 7 bases, the J end by 2 bases, with 12 bases between. The CDR3 DNA reads TGTGCCAGCACGAGAGAAACGGCCTACGAGCAGTACTTC. This sequence encodes CASTRETAYEQYF.

V and J are TRBV5-4 and TRBJ1-1, with D possibly TRBD1 on 6 matching bases. The germline V gene has CDR1 SGHNT and CDR2 YYREEE (reference sequence). The V end was cut by 0 bases, the J end by 3 bases, with 15 bases between. The CDR3 spans 16 residues. CDR3 amino acids: CASSLGGGASYTEAFF. CDR3 bases: TGTGCCAGCAGCTTGGGCGGGGGCGCCTCCTACACTGAAGCTTTCTTT.

The chain uses TRBV27 and TRBJ2-2; TRBD1 matches 7 bases. Germline lookup yields CDR1 MNHEY and CDR2 SMNVEV (reference sequence). Trimming removed 6 bases from V and 7 bases from J; junction bases left unmatched: 5. The CDR3 covers 13 residues. The CDR3 here is CASRPGQIGELFF. The CDR3 DNA reads TGTGCCAGCAGGCCGGGACAGATCGGGGAGCTGTTTTTT.

This sequence joins TRBV18 and TRBJ1-2; D is undetermined. V was shortened by 3 bases and J by 7 bases, with 12 bases between the two germline ends. Germline V gene sequence: CDR1 KGHSH, CDR2 LQKENI. The CDR3 has 13 amino acids. In DNA, the CDR3 is TGTGCCAGCTCACCCGGTGGAGGGCTTGGCTACACCTTC. Translated: CASSPGGGLGYTF.

J is TRBJ2-1 and V is TRBV9; maybe TRBD2 (5 bases). This CDR3 contains 15 residues. Germline V lookup: CDR1 SGDLS, CDR2 YYNGEE. Trimming cost V 3 bases and J 0 bases, with 10 bases left between them. Here the CDR3 DNA reads TGTGCCAGCAGCGGATCGGGGAGCTCCTACAATGAGCAGTTCTTC. Translating gives CASSGSGSSYNEQFF.

The chain couples TRBV6-6 to TRBJ2-3; D not resolved. This CDR3 has 12 residues. Germline CDR1 is MNHNY and CDR2 is SVGAGI (reference sequence). Trimming cost V 5 bases and J 7 bases, with 10 bases left between them. CDR3 amino acids: CASSRRGNTQYF. The CDR3 DNA is TGTGCCAGCAGTCGGAGAGGAAATACGCAGTATTTT.

This clone has more than one count but fewer than ten. The rearrangement joins TRBV11-3 to TRBJ1-5; D uncertain. Germline CDR1 and CDR2: SGHNT and YENEEA. The CDR3 is 13 residues long. V was trimmed by 1 base and J by 4 bases, leaving 5 bases between them. The chain's CDR3 is CASSLANNQPQHF. The CDR3 DNA reads TGTGCCAGCAGCTTAGCCAATAATCAGCCCCAGCATTTT.

This clone has more than one count but fewer than ten. The chain uses TRBV9 and TRBJ1-1, with TRBD1 identical over 8 bases. J lost 6 bases, V lost 2 bases, and 3 bases had no gene match. Germline loops: CDR1 SGDLS, CDR2 YYNGEE. The CDR3 consists of 13 residues. The CDR3 loop is CASSVDRVSEAFF. The CDR3 DNA is TGTGCCAGCAGCGTGGACAGGGTGTCTGAAGCTTTCTTT.